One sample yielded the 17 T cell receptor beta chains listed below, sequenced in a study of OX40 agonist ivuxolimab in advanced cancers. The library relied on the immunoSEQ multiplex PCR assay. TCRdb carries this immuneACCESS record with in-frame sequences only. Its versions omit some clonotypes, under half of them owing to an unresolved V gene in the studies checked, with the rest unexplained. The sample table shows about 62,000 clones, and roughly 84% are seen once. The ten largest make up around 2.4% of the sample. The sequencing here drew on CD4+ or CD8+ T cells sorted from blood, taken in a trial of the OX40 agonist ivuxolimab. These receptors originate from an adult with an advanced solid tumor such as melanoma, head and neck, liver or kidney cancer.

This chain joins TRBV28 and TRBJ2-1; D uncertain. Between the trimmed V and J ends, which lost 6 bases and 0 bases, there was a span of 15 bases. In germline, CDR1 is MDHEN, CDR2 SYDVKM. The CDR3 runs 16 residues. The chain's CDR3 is CASRSHSGSSYNEQFF. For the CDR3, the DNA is TGTGCCAGCAGGAGCCACTCCGGCAGCTCCTACAATGAGCAGTTCTTC.

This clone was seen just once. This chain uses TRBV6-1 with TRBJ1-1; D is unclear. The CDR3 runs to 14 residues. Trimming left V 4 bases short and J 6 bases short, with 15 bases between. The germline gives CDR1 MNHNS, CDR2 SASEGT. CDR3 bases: TGTGCCAGCAGTGTTCTCACACCGGTCGCTGAAGCTTTCTTT. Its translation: CASSVLTPVAEAFF.

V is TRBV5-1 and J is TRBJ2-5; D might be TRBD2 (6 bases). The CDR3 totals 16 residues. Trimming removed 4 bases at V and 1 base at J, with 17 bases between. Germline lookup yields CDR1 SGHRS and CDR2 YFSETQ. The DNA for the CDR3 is TGCGCCAGCAGCCCTACGGGAGCTCGGGGCCAAGAGACCCAGTACTTC. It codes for CASSPTGARGQETQYF.

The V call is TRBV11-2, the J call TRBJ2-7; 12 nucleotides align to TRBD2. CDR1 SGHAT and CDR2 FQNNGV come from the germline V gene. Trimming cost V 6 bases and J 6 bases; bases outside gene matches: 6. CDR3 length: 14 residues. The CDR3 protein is CASSPLAGGIEQYF. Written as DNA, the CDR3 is TGTGCCAGCAGTCCGCTAGCGGGGGGGATCGAGCAGTACTTC.

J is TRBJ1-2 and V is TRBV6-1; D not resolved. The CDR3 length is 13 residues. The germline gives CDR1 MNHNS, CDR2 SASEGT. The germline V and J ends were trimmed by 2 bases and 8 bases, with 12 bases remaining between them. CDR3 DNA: TGTGCCAGCAGTGAAATGGTCCGCGCCGGCTACACCTTC. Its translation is CASSEMVRAGYTF.

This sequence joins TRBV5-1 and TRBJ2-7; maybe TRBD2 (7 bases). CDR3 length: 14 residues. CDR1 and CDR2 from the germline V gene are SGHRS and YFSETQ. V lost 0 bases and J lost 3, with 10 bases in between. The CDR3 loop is CASSLEGGDYEQYF. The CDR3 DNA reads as TGCGCCAGCAGCTTGGAGGGGGGGGACTACGAGCAGTACTTC.

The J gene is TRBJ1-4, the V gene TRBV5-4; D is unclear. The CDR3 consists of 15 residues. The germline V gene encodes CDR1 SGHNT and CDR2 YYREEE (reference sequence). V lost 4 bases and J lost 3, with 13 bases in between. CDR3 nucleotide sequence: TGTGCCAGCAGCCGGACGGCAGTATCTAATGAAAAACTGTTTTTT. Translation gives CASSRTAVSNEKLFF. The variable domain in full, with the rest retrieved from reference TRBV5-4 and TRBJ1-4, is ETGVTQSPTHLIKTRGQQVTLRCSSQSGHNTVSWYQQALGQGPQFIFQYYREEENGRGNFPPRFSGLQFPNYSSELNVNALELDDSALYLCASSRTAVSNEKLFFGSGTQLSVL.

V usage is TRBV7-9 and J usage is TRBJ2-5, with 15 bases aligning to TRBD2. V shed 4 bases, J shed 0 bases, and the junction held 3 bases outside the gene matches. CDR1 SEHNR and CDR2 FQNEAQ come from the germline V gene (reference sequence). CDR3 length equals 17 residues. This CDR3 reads CASSSGLAGGYQETQYF. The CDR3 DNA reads TGTGCCAGCAGCTCGGGACTAGCGGGGGGATACCAAGAGACCCAGTACTTC.

For the CDR3, the DNA is TGTGGGGGGGCCGAGACAGATACGCAGTATTTT. As protein: CGGAETDTQYF. V usage is TRBV2 and J usage is TRBJ2-3; possibly TRBD1 or TRBD2 for D (6 bases each). Germline values: CDR1 SNHLY, CDR2 FYNNEI. The CDR3 has 11 amino acids.

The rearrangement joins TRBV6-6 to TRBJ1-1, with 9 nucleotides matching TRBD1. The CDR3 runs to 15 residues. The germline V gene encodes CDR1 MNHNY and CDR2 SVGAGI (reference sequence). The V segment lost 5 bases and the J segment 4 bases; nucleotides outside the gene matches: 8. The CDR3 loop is CASSIPSGQGTEAFF. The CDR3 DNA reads TGTGCCAGCAGTATCCCCTCGGGACAGGGCACTGAAGCTTTCTTT.

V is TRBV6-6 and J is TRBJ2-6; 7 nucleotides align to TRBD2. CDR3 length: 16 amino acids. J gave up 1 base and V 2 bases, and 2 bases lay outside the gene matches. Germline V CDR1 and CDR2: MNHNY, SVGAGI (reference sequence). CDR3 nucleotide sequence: TGTGCCAGCAGTTACGCAGCGGGGTCTGGGGCCAACGTCCTGACTTTC. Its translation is CASSYAAGSGANVLTF.

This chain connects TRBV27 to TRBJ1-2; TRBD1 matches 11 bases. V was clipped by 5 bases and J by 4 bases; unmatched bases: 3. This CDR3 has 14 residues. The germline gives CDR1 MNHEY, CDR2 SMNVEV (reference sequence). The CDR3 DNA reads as TGTGCCAGCAGTCGGACAGGGGGCGCCTATGGCTACACCTTC. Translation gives CASSRTGGAYGYTF.

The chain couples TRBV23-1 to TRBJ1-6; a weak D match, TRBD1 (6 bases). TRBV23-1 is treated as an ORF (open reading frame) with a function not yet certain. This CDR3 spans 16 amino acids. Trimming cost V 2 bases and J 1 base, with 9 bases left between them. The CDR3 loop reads CASSQTDRSYNSPLHF. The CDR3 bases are TGCGCCAGCAGTCAAACCGACAGGTCCTATAATTCACCCCTCCACTTT.

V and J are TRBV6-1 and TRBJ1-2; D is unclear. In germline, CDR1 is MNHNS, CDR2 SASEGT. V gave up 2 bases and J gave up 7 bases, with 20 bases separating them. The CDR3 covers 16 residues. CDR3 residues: CASSEIGSAMKSGYTF. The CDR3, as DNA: TGTGCCAGCAGTGAAATTGGTTCCGCCATGAAGAGTGGCTACACCTTC.

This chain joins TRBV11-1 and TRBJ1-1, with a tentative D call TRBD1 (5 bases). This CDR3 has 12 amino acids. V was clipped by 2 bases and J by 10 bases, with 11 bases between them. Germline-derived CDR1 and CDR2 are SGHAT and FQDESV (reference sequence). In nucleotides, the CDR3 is TGTGCCAGCAGCTTACTGGGACCTGGAGCTTTCTTT. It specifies CASSLLGPGAFF.

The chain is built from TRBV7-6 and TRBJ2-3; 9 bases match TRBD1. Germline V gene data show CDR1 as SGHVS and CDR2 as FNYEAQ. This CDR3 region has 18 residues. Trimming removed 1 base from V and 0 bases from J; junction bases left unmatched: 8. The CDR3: CASSLGPGQGGSTDTQYF. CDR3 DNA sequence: TGTGCCAGCAGCTTAGGACCGGGACAGGGTGGAAGCACAGATACGCAGTATTTT.

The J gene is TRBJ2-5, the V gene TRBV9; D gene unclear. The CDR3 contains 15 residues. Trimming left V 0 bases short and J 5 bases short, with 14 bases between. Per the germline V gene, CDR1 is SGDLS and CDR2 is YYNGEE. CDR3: CASSVASQARETQYF. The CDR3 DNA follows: TGTGCCAGCAGCGTAGCAAGTCAAGCCCGCGAGACCCAGTACTTC.